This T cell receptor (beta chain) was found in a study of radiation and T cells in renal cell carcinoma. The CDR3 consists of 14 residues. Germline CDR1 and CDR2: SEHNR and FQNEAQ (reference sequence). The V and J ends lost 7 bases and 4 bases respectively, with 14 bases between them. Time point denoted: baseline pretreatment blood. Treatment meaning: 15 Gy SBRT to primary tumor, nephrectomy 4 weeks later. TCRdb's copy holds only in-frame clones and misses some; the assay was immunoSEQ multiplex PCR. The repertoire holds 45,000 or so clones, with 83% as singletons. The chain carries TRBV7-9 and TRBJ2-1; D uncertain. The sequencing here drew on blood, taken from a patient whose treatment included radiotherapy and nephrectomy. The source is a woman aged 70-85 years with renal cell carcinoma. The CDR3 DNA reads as TGTGCCAGCAACTGGCCCCCTGGTTACAATGAGCAGTTCTTC. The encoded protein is CASNWPPGYNEQFF. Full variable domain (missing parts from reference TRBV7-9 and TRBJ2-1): DTGVSQNPRHKITKRGQNVTFRCDPISEHNRLYWYRQTLGQGPEFLTYFQNEAQLEKSRLLSDRFSAERPKGSFSTLEIQRTEQGDSAMYLCASNWPPGYNEQFFGPGTRLTVL.